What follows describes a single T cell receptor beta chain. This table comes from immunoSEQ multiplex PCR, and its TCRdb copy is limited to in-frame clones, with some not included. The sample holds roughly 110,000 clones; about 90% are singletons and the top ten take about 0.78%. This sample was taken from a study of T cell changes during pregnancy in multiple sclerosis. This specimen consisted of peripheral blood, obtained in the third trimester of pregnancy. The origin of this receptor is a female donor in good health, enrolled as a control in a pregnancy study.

The CDR3 nucleotides are TGTGCCAGCAGCCCCGGGGGTGGGGCGTCAGATACGCAGTATTTT. Translated: CASSPGGGASDTQYF. The chain is built from TRBV28 and TRBJ2-3; D is possibly TRBD2 (6 bases). This CDR3 contains 15 residues. In germline, CDR1 is MDHEN, CDR2 SYDVKM. V was trimmed by 6 bases and J by 4 bases, leaving 17 bases between them.